This T cell receptor beta chain was documented in a study of siplizumab effects on memory and regulatory T cells. This CDR3 spans 13 amino acids. The repertoire was sequenced with immunoSEQ multiplex PCR; TCRdb's copy has only in-frame clones and lacks some. This repertoire shows some 110,000 clones, just over 90% found once; its top ten account for around 0.32%. This clone has just one count. The chain is built from TRBV21-1 and TRBJ1-4. TRBV21-1 is a documented pseudogene. Material: CD4+ T cells sorted from blood. The receptor comes from a human donor in good health. CDR3 coding DNA: TGTGCCAGCAGCAACCGGGGAAATGAAAAACTGTTTTTT. Translation: CASSNRGNEKLFF.